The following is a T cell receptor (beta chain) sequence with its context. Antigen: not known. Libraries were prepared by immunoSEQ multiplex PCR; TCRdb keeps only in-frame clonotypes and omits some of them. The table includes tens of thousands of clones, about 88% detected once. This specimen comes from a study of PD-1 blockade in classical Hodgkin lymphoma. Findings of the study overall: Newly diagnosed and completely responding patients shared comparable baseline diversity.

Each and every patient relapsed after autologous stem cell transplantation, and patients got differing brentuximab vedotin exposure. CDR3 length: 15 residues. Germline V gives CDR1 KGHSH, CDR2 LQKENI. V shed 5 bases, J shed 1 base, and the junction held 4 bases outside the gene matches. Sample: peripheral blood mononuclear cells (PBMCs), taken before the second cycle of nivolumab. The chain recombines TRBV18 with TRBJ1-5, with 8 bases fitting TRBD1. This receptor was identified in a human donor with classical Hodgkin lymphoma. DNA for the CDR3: TGTGCCAGCTCAACTCAGGGGGCAAGCAATCAGCCCCAGCATTTT. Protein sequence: CASSTQGASNQPQHF. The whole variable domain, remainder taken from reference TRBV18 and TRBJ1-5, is NAGVMQNPRHLVRRRGQEARLRCSPMKGHSHVYWYRQLPEEGLKFMVYLQKENIIDESGMPKERFSAEFPKEGPSILRIQQVVRGDSAAYFCASSTQGASNQPQHFGDGTRLSIL.